These 30 T cell receptor beta chains originate from one sample sequenced in a study of CD8 T cells in ankylosing spondylitis. TCRdb itself ran the 5' RACE reads through MiXCR, one entry per CDR3 protein. There are 300,000 to 400,000 distinct CDR3 sequences in the sample; approximately 22% occur only once, and over 10% lies in the top ten. The source material was blood, either unsorted or a sorted T cell fraction (not recorded which). All receptors derive from a male donor with ankylosing spondylitis or in good health (not recorded which).

This chain joins TRBV4-1 and TRBJ2-7, with D perhaps TRBD1 (5 bases). The CDR3 runs 16 residues. Trimming removed 4 bases from V and 5 bases from J, with 21 bases in between. From germline, CDR1 is MGHRA and CDR2 YSYEKL. CDR3 sequence reads: CASSLVFGSGRHEQYF. CDR3 in DNA: TGCGCCAGCAGCCTCGTTTTTGGTTCAGGGCGGCACGAGCAGTACTTC.

This chain joins TRBV5-1 and TRBJ2-2, with D possibly TRBD1 on 6 matching bases. CDR1 is SGHRS, CDR2 YFSETQ, per germline. V dropped 4 bases and J dropped 1 base, with 11 bases sitting between them. This CDR3 is 15 amino acids long. DNA for the CDR3: TGCGCCAGCAGCGAACTGACAGGGAACACCGGGGAGCTGTTTTTT. Amino acids: CASSELTGNTGELFF.

V is TRBV4-1 and J is TRBJ2-7; D gene unclear. The CDR3 runs to 14 residues. The V end was cut by 1 base, the J end by 2 bases, with 9 bases between. The germline CDR1 and CDR2 sequences are MGHRA and YSYEKL. The CDR3 DNA reads TGCGCCAGCAGCCAAGGCGCCTCCACCTACGAGCAGTACTTC. Translating gives CASSQGASTYEQYF.

The chain couples TRBV11-2 to TRBJ2-3; 7 bases are shared with TRBD1. Germline V lookup: CDR1 SGHAT, CDR2 FQNNGV. The CDR3 has 15 amino acids. Trimming took 5 bases from V and 6 from J; bases not matched to a gene: 11. The CDR3 protein is CASSHGQVPVDTQYF. CDR3 bases: TGTGCCAGCAGCCACGGACAGGTGCCCGTGGATACGCAGTATTTT.

The chain is built from TRBV4-1 and TRBJ2-3; possibly TRBD2 for D (7 bases). Germline CDR1 reads MGHRA; CDR2 reads YSYEKL. This CDR3 region has 16 residues. Trimming took off 4 bases at V and 2 bases at J, with 16 bases between the two ends. CDR3 sequence reads: CASSPEGGGATDTQYF. CDR3 bases: TGCGCCAGCAGCCCGGAGGGGGGGGGTGCCACAGATACGCAGTATTTT.

In this sample, this clonotype turned up a few times. The chain employs TRBV9 and TRBJ2-1, with 13 bases aligning to TRBD2. The CDR3 is 18 amino acids. J gave up 0 bases and V 4 bases, and 7 bases lay outside the gene matches. Germline assignment: CDR1 SGDLS and CDR2 YYNGEE. Here the CDR3 reads CASSFRTSGGRSYNEQFF. The CDR3 DNA reads TGTGCCAGCAGCTTCAGGACTAGCGGGGGCCGCTCCTACAATGAGCAGTTCTTC.

The genes are TRBV27 and TRBJ1-6; D gene uncertain. This CDR3 is built from 14 residues. CDR1 and CDR2 from the germline V gene are MNHEY and SMNVEV (reference sequence). Trimming took off 5 bases at V and 6 bases at J, with 11 bases between the two ends. In DNA, the CDR3 is TGTGCCAGCAGTCCGGAGTATCGTAATTCACCCCTCCACTTT. This sequence encodes CASSPEYRNSPLHF.

On this clonotype itself: Since a much larger clone is just one base distant, this may be a read error. Because it lacks the conserved phenylalanine or tryptophan at the end, this CDR3 is likely a read error. V gene TRBV29-1 combines with J gene TRBJ2-1; 7 positions agree with TRBD2. V dropped 6 bases and J dropped 9; count of bases not matched to a gene: 23. Germline V lookup: CDR1 SQVTM, CDR2 ANQGSEA. CDR3 length: 17 amino acids. CDR3 sequence (DNA): TGCAGCGTCTCCAACAGCCTAGCGGTCCCCGGCGGGGGTGAGCAGTTCCTC. Translated: CSVSNSLAVPGGGEQFL.

This clonotype has just a few counts. This chain joins TRBV6-6 and TRBJ2-5; D is possibly TRBD1 or TRBD2 (5 bases each). The V and J ends lost 5 bases and 6 bases respectively, with 13 bases between them. From germline, CDR1 is MNHNY and CDR2 SVGAGI (reference sequence). The CDR3 is made up of 13 amino acids. The CDR3, as DNA: TGTGCCAGCAGTCTAGGGGACGGGAAGACCCAGTACTTC. Protein: CASSLGDGKTQYF.

The chain links TRBV28 to TRBJ1-5, with D uncertain. The germline gives CDR1 MDHEN, CDR2 SYDVKM. V lost 8 bases to trimming and J lost 3 bases, with 11 bases between them. The CDR3 sequence is 13 residues long. CDR3: CASGSGYNQPQHF. In DNA, the CDR3 is TGTGCCAGCGGAAGCGGCTACAATCAGCCCCAGCATTTT.

The genes are TRBV20-1 and TRBJ2-5; perhaps TRBD1 as D (7 bases). V was cut by 5 bases and J by 0 bases, with 13 bases left in between. The germline gives CDR1 DFQATT, CDR2 SNEGSKA (reference sequence). The CDR3 has 14 residues. CDR3 region: CSAAAGGNQETQYF. The CDR3 coding sequence is TGCAGTGCTGCCGCAGGGGGGAACCAAGAGACCCAGTACTTC.

The chain recombines TRBV13 with TRBJ2-1; D uncertain. Germline CDR1 is PRHDT and CDR2 is FYEKMQ (reference sequence). The germline V and J ends were trimmed by 1 base and 6 bases, with 4 bases remaining between them. The CDR3 has 12 amino acids. CDR3 amino acids: CASSLDFNEQFF. In DNA, the CDR3 is TGTGCCAGCAGCTTAGACTTCAATGAGCAGTTCTTC.

This chain links TRBV20-1 with TRBJ2-3; 8 nucleotides agree with TRBD1. Germline CDR1 DFQATT, CDR2 SNEGSKA (reference sequence). This CDR3 has 17 residues. V was pared by 5 bases and J by 0 bases, with 13 bases of the junction left unmatched. CDR3 nucleotide sequence: TGCAGTGCTTTCGCCCTAAGGACAGGGAGTAGCACAGATACGCAGTATTTT. Protein product: CSAFALRTGSSTDTQYF.

This clonotype was seen a handful of times. The chain joins TRBV25-1 to TRBJ1-4, with unresolved D. Trimming stripped 1 base from V and 0 bases from J, with 0 bases between. Germline loops: CDR1 MGHDK, CDR2 SYGVNS. This CDR3 has 13 residues. The CDR3 nucleotides read TGTGCCAGCAGTGAATCAACTAATGAAAAACTGTTTTTT. Its translation is CASSESTNEKLFF. The full variable domain, with the rest looked up from reference TRBV25-1 and TRBJ1-4, is EADIYQTPRYLVIGTGKKITLECSQTMGHDKMYWYQQDPGMELHLIHYSYGVNSTEKGDLSSESTVSRIRTEHFPLTLESARPSHTSQYLCASSESTNEKLFFGSGTQLSVL.

The rearrangement links TRBV30 to TRBJ2-2; 8 nucleotides match TRBD1. Unmatched junction bases numbered 8, after V lost 5 bases and J lost 6 bases. This CDR3 is 14 amino acids long. CDR1 and CDR2 (germline): GTSNPN, SVGIG (reference sequence). In DNA form, the CDR3 reads TGTGCCTGGTACAAAGGGACAGGTCCCGGGGAGCTGTTTTTT. This codes for CAWYKGTGPGELFF.

This chain joins TRBV20-1 and TRBJ2-1, with 14 bases aligning to TRBD2. J gave up 4 bases and V 7 bases, and 6 bases lay outside the gene matches. The CDR3 is made up of 15 amino acids. Per germline, CDR1 DFQATT and CDR2 SNEGSKA (reference sequence). DNA of the CDR3: TGCAGTGGTACGGGACTAGCGGGGGATTACAATGAGCAGTTCTTC. Translation: CSGTGLAGDYNEQFF.

This clonotype was seen at least ten times. The chain recombines TRBV12-3 or TRBV12-4 with TRBJ1-1; TRBD1 matches 8 bases. The CDR3 extends over 14 amino acids. Trimming cost V 7 bases and J 1 base; bases outside gene matches: 5. The DNA for the CDR3 is TGTGCCAGCAAGTCAGGGGGCTGGAACACTGAAGCTTTCTTT. Protein product: CASKSGGWNTEAFF.

This clonotype was seen a handful of times. The chain links TRBV11-2 to TRBJ2-2, with 8 bases matching TRBD2. In germline, CDR1 is SGHAT, CDR2 FQNNGV. The CDR3 totals 14 residues. V shed 7 bases and J 1 base; nucleotides not matched to a gene: 2. CDR3 in amino acids: CASTGGRNTGELFF. CDR3 DNA: TGTGCCAGCACGGGGGGGAGGAACACCGGGGAGCTGTTTTTT.

This rearrangement joins TRBV29-1 to TRBJ2-1; 8 nucleotides agree with TRBD2. Germline CDR1 is SQVTM and CDR2 is ANQGSEA. The J segment lost 7 bases and the V segment lost 1 base, leaving 6 bases of the junction unmatched. The CDR3 totals 14 residues. Written as DNA, the CDR3 is TGCAGCGTTGAAGGGGTAGCGGGGAAGAATGAGCAGTTCTTC. Translation gives CSVEGVAGKNEQFF.

The sample holds a few counts of this clonotype. The J gene is TRBJ2-1, the V gene TRBV29-1; 10 bases map to TRBD2. Trimming removed 1 base from V and 7 bases from J; junction bases left unmatched: 13. The CDR3 is 17 residues long. In germline, CDR1 is SQVTM, CDR2 ANQGSEA. The CDR3 reads CSVEGYQTSGSENEQFF. For the CDR3, the DNA is TGCAGCGTTGAAGGCTACCAGACTAGCGGGTCTGAAAATGAGCAGTTCTTC.

This clonotype has a handful of counts. The chain joins TRBV2 to TRBJ2-5, with a possible D match to TRBD1 (6 bases). V dropped 5 bases and J dropped 0 bases, with 16 bases sitting between them. Per germline, CDR1 SNHLY and CDR2 FYNNEI. The CDR3 runs 16 residues. CDR3 in amino acids: CASSPGQSVDQETQYF. CDR3 in DNA: TGTGCCAGCAGTCCTGGACAGTCCGTGGACCAAGAGACCCAGTACTTC.

The chain couples TRBV11-2 to TRBJ2-3; TRBD1 agrees at 7 bases. Germline values: CDR1 SGHAT, CDR2 FQNNGV. The CDR3 loop spans 16 amino acids. With V trimmed by 4 bases and J by 0 bases, 7 bases remained unmatched. The CDR3 DNA reads as TGTGCCAGCAGCTCGGTACAGGGGTTTAGCACAGATACGCAGTATTTT. Protein product: CASSSVQGFSTDTQYF.

This clonotype has just a few counts. The chain has TRBV4-1 and TRBJ2-7, with D maybe TRBD2 (5 bases). This CDR3 contains 15 residues. The ends were cut back, 1 base at V and 2 bases at J, with 12 bases in the middle. Germline V gene data show CDR1 as MGHRA and CDR2 as YSYEKL. DNA of the CDR3: TGCGCCAGCAGCCAAGGGACCAACGGGGCCTACGAGCAGTACTTC. Protein product: CASSQGTNGAYEQYF.

The J gene is TRBJ2-3, the V gene TRBV25-1; 8 bases are a match to TRBD2. The CDR3 loop spans 11 amino acids. Germline-derived CDR1 and CDR2 are MGHDK and SYGVNS. This chain's CDR3 is CAAGVPDTQYF. The CDR3 coding sequence is TGTGCAGCGGGGGTACCGGATACGCAGTATTTT.

This clonotype was counted between two and nine times. The rearrangement uses TRBV29-1 and TRBJ1-1; no clear D gene. V shed 5 bases and J shed 4 bases, with 8 bases lying between them. Looked up from germline, CDR1 is SQVTM and CDR2 is ANQGSEA. This CDR3 comprises 11 residues. Here the CDR3 DNA reads TGCAGCGTTTGGGCAGCCACTGAAGCTTTCTTT. It specifies CSVWAATEAFF.

There are a few counts of this clonotype. The chain recombines TRBV20-1 with TRBJ2-3, with 13 positions matching TRBD2. Germline CDR1 DFQATT, CDR2 SNEGSKA (reference sequence). The J segment lost 5 bases and the V segment lost 6 bases, leaving 8 bases of the junction unmatched. This CDR3 region has 15 residues. In DNA form, the CDR3 reads TGCAGTGCCGATACTAGCGGGGGGGACGGAGATACGCAGTATTTT. Encoded protein: CSADTSGGDGDTQYF.

This clonotype was observed a few times. V usage is TRBV12-3 or TRBV12-4 and J usage is TRBJ2-2, with 10 bases fitting TRBD1. V shed 5 bases and J 2 bases; nucleotides not matched to a gene: 2. The CDR3 extends over 15 amino acids. CDR3 residues: CASSRDRGNTGELFF. For the CDR3, the DNA is TGTGCCAGCAGTAGGGACAGGGGAAACACCGGGGAGCTGTTTTTT.

The chain joins TRBV4-1 to TRBJ2-1; D is possibly TRBD2 (7 bases). The CDR3 has 14 residues. V was pared by 3 bases and J by 8 bases, with 14 bases between. From germline, CDR1 is MGHRA and CDR2 YSYEKL. CDR3 sequence: CASSQGGPLDEQFF. CDR3 DNA sequence: TGCGCCAGCAGCCAGGGGGGGCCGCTCGATGAGCAGTTCTTC.

The chain joins TRBV6-1 to TRBJ2-1; no definite D call. This CDR3 has 13 amino acids. V was shortened by 6 bases and J by 8 bases, with 14 bases between the two germline ends. Germline V gene sequence: CDR1 MNHNS, CDR2 SASEGT. This chain's CDR3 is CASRGHEVDEQFF. The DNA of the CDR3 is TGTGCCAGCAGGGGCCATGAGGTCGATGAGCAGTTCTTC.

The CDR3: CASSPLAGGTTGELFF. The CDR3 nucleotides read TGTGCCAGCAGTCCCTTAGCGGGGGGAACCACCGGGGAGCTGTTTTTT. The chain links TRBV12-3 or TRBV12-4 to TRBJ2-2; 10 nucleotides align to TRBD2. The CDR3 runs to 16 residues. Losses at the gene ends were 5 bases for V and 4 bases for J; bases not matched to a gene: 7.